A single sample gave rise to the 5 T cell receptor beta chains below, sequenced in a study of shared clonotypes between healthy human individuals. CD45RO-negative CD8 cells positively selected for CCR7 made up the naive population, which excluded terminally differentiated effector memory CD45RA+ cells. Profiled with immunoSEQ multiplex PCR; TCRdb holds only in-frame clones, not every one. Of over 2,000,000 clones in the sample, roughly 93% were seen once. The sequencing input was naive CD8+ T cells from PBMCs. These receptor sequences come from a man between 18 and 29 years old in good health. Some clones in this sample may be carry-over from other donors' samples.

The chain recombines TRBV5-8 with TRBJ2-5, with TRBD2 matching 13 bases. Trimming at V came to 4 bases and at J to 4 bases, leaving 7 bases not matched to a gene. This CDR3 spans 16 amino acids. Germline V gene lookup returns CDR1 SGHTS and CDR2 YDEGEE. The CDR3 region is CASSTGLAGDRETQYF. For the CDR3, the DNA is TGTGCCAGCAGCACCGGACTAGCGGGAGATAGAGAGACCCAGTACTTC.

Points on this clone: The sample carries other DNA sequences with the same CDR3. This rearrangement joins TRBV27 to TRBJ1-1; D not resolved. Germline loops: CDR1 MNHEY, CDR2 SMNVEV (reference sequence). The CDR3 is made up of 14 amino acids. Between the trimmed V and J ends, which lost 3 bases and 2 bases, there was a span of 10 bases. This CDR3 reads CASSFGGSNTEAFF. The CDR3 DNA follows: TGTGCCAGCAGTTTTGGAGGGAGTAACACTGAAGCTTTCTTT.

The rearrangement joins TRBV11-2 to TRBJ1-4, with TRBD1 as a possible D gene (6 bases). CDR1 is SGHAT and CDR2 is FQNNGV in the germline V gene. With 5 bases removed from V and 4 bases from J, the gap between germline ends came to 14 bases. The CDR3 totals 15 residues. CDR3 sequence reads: CASSPQGFGNEKLFF. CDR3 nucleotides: TGTGCCAGCAGCCCACAGGGTTTTGGTAATGAAAAACTGTTTTTT. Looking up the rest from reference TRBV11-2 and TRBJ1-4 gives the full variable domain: EAGVAQSPRYKIIEKRQSVAFWCNPISGHATLYWYQQILGQGPKLLIQFQNNGVVDDSQLPKDRFSAERLKGVDSTLKIQPAKLEDSAVYLCASSPQGFGNEKLFFGSGTQLSVL.

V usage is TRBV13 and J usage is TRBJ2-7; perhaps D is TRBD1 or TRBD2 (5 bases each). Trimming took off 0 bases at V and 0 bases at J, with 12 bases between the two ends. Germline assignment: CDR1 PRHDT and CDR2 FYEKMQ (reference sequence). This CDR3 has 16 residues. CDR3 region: CASSLGRGANSYEQYF. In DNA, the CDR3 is TGTGCCAGCAGCTTAGGTAGGGGAGCGAACTCCTACGAGCAGTACTTC.

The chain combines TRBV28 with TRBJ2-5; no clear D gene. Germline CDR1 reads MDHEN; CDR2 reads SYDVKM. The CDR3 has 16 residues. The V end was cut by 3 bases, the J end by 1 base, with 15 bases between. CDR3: CASSFSLVQGQETQYF. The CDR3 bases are TGTGCCAGCAGTTTTAGTCTAGTGCAAGGCCAAGAGACCCAGTACTTC.